This entry features one T cell receptor beta chain sequence. The sample comes from a study of regulatory T cells in long-lasting Graves disease. CDR1 is MNHNS and CDR2 is SASEGT in the germline V gene. The ends were cut back, 6 bases at V and 0 bases at J, with 15 bases in the middle. The CDR3 spans 16 residues. Time point of the sample: persistent/refractory GD, antithyroid drugs over 5 years with positive TRAb. RNA extracted from PBMCs served as the sequencing template. Arm-PCR of CDR3 regions and iRepertoire HTBI primers were used to build TCR beta libraries. MiXCR, applied by TCRdb to the multiplex PCR reads, yields one record per CDR3 protein. The table lists over 450,000 distinct CDR3 sequences, approximately 21% of them singletons.

The sequencing used peripheral blood mononuclear cells (PBMCs), collected when the disease was refractory, from a patient treated with antithyroid drugs. The receptor's source is a female donor with Graves disease. The gene calls are TRBV6-1 and TRBJ1-5; D is perhaps TRBD1 (6 bases). The CDR3 is CASSSSGDLSNQPQHF. The CDR3 DNA reads as TGTGCCAGCAGCTCTTCAGGGGACCTTAGCAATCAGCCCCAGCATTTT.